Following are 25 T cell receptor beta chains from one sample sequenced in a study of blood T cell repertoires in COVID-19. The data were produced by immunoSEQ multiplex PCR, yet TCRdb's version contains in-frame clones alone and is incomplete. The profile covers approximately 180,000 clones, with 80% to 90% appearing a single time and roughly 3.5% taken by the ten largest. Source material: peripheral blood. The origin of the receptors is a man in his 60s with acute or convalescent COVID-19.

The J gene is TRBJ2-7, the V gene TRBV19; 7 nucleotides agree with TRBD1. V lost 5 bases and J lost 3; bases outside the gene matches: 10. From germline, CDR1 is LNHDA and CDR2 SQIVND (reference sequence). This CDR3 region has 15 residues. The CDR3 reads CASSSRGPGNYEQYF. The CDR3 nucleotides read TGTGCCAGTAGTTCTAGGGGGCCCGGCAACTACGAGCAGTACTTC. Filled out from reference TRBV19 and TRBJ2-7, the complete variable domain reads DGGITQSPKYLFRKEGQNVTLSCEQNLNHDAMYWYRQDPGQGLRLIYYSQIVNDFQKGDIAEGYSVSREKKESFPLTVTSAQKNPTAFYLCASSSRGPGNYEQYFGPGTRLTVT.

The chain couples TRBV5-1 to TRBJ2-5; perhaps TRBD1 as D (7 bases). The germline V gene has CDR1 SGHRS and CDR2 YFSETQ. This CDR3 contains 15 residues. Trimming took 3 bases from V and 5 from J, leaving 17 bases between them. The DNA for the CDR3 is TGCGCCAGCAGCTGGGAAACAGGGGCGGGGGAGACCCAGTACTTC. Translating it yields CASSWETGAGETQYF.

The rearrangement links TRBV3-1 (or the pseudogene TRBV3-2) to TRBJ1-1; D is possibly TRBD1 (6 bases). The CDR3 has 12 residues. CDR1 is LGHDT and CDR2 is YNNKEL in the germline V gene (reference sequence). V lost 3 bases and J 6 bases, leaving 8 bases between the germline ends. CDR3 DNA: TGTGCCAGCAGCCAGTCAGGGGCTGAAGCTTTCTTT. Protein product: CASSQSGAEAFF.

This clone was recorded a few times. The CDR3 DNA reads as TGTGCCCACAAAGGCGAGCGGGAGGGCACAGATACGCAGTATTTT. It encodes CAHKGEREGTDTQYF. The chain has TRBV10-3 and TRBJ2-3; 9 bases map to TRBD2. The CDR3 extends over 15 amino acids. The V gene's germline CDR1 is ENHRY and CDR2 SYGVKD. The V segment lost 11 bases and the J segment 1 base; nucleotides outside the gene matches: 10.

CDR3 sequence: CASSIGFGGTSPYEQYF. The CDR3 DNA reads as TGTGCCAGTAGTATCGGTTTTGGGGGGACTAGCCCCTACGAGCAGTACTTC. The chain combines TRBV19 with TRBJ2-7, with 9 bases lining up with TRBD2. The CDR3 is 17 residues long. CDR1 is LNHDA, CDR2 SQIVND, per germline (reference sequence). V was pared by 3 bases and J by 2 bases, with 11 bases of the junction left unmatched.

The chain carries TRBV24-1 and TRBJ2-7; D possibly corresponds to TRBD1 (6 bases). V shed 3 bases and J shed 12 bases, with 23 bases lying between them. CDR1 is KGHDR, CDR2 SFDVKD, per germline. There are 15 residues in the CDR3. The CDR3, as DNA: TGTGCCACCAGTGATCACGACAGGTTGGGGAATCGCCTGTACTTC. Its translation is CATSDHDRLGNRLYF.

This chain uses TRBV6-5 with TRBJ1-1, with TRBD1 matching 7 bases. V shed 7 bases and J 0 bases; nucleotides not matched to a gene: 8. This CDR3 region has 15 residues. Germline CDR1 is MNHEY and CDR2 is SVGAGI. Written as DNA, the CDR3 is TGTGCCAGCACTCCGGGAGGGACAGTGAACACTGAAGCTTTCTTT. Its protein product is CASTPGGTVNTEAFF.

The table lists this clone with a few counts. The chain recombines TRBV27 with TRBJ2-1, with a tentative D call TRBD2 (5 bases). The length of the CDR3 is 13 residues. Germline loops: CDR1 MNHEY, CDR2 SMNVEV (reference sequence). The V end lost 0 bases, the J end lost 14 bases, and 14 bases lay between the germline ends. The CDR3, as DNA: TGTGCCAGCAGTTTATCCGGCGGGCTAAAAGAGTTCTTC. The encoded protein is CASSLSGGLKEFF.

This chain uses TRBV27 with TRBJ2-7, with 7 nucleotides matching TRBD1. CDR3 size: 13 residues. Trimming cost V 2 bases and J 5 bases; bases outside gene matches: 3. Germline CDR1 is MNHEY and CDR2 is SMNVEV (reference sequence). CDR3 residues: CASSLKGAHEQYF. DNA of the CDR3: TGTGCCAGCAGTTTAAAGGGGGCCCACGAGCAGTACTTC.

The chain is built from TRBV28 and TRBJ2-4; D is possibly TRBD1 (5 bases). Germline V lookup: CDR1 MDHEN, CDR2 SYDVKM. The CDR3 extends over 14 amino acids. Trimming pared 7 bases from V and 6 bases from J, leaving 16 bases between. The CDR3 region has the DNA TGTGCCAGCACCTCCCCAGGGTTGGGAAACATTCAGTACTTC. Amino acids: CASTSPGLGNIQYF.

About this clone: Other DNA sequences within the sample encode an identical CDR3. The chain combines TRBV4-3 with TRBJ2-7; 7 bases align to TRBD1. The CDR3 has 15 amino acids. The V gene end was trimmed by 0 bases and the J gene end by 0 bases; junction bases not matched to a gene: 2. The germline gives CDR1 LGHNA, CDR2 YSLEER. Here the CDR3 reads CASSQDWDSSYEQYF. The CDR3 DNA is TGCGCCAGCAGCCAAGATTGGGACAGCTCCTACGAGCAGTACTTC.

The V gene is TRBV18, the J gene TRBJ1-1; a possible D gene is TRBD1 (5 bases). The CDR3 length is 13 residues. Trimming took 6 bases from V and 5 from J, leaving 13 bases between them. The germline V gene encodes CDR1 KGHSH and CDR2 LQKENI. CDR3 in DNA: TGTGCCAGCTCTTATGGGCAGGGAACTGAAGCTTTCTTT. Protein sequence: CASSYGQGTEAFF. Together with reference TRBV18 and TRBJ1-1, the CDR3 gives the full variable domain: NAGVMQNPRHLVRRRGQEARLRCSPMKGHSHVYWYRQLPEEGLKFMVYLQKENIIDESGMPKERFSAEFPKEGPSILRIQQVVRGDSAAYFCASSYGQGTEAFFGQGTRLTVV.

This rearrangement joins TRBV4-3 to TRBJ2-1, with 8 bases that match TRBD2. This CDR3 region has 16 residues. V gave up 1 base and J gave up 2 bases; unmatched junction bases: 4. Per the germline V gene, CDR1 is LGHNA and CDR2 is YSLEER. The CDR3 spells CASSQAGTRAYNEQFF. The CDR3 DNA is TGCGCCAGCAGCCAAGCCGGGACTAGGGCCTACAATGAGCAGTTCTTC.

V and J are TRBV23-1 and TRBJ2-7; D is perhaps TRBD2 (6 bases). TRBV23-1 is designated an ORF whose function remains uncertain. V gave up 6 bases and J gave up 7 bases, with 22 bases separating them. The CDR3 totals 15 residues. The CDR3 DNA sequence: TGCGCCAGCAGCCGTCTCCGAGGGAGGATACGGGAGCAGTACTTC. It translates to CASSRLRGRIREQYF.

The chain uses TRBV7-9 and TRBJ1-2, with 7 positions matching TRBD1. The CDR3 has 13 amino acids. CDR1 SEHNR and CDR2 FQNEAQ come from the germline V gene (reference sequence). The V gene end was trimmed by 5 bases and the J gene end by 6 bases; junction bases not matched to a gene: 6. The CDR3 spells CASSAQGGDGYTF. CDR3 nucleotide sequence: TGTGCCAGCAGCGCCCAGGGGGGAGATGGCTACACCTTC.

This rearrangement joins TRBV7-8 to TRBJ2-7, with 8 bases that match TRBD1. The junction had 5 bases not matched to a gene; V was cut back by 2 bases and J by 5 bases. Germline V gives CDR1 SGHVS, CDR2 FQNEAQ. This CDR3 contains 14 residues. The CDR3, as DNA: TGTGCCAGCAGCTTAAATGACAGGGGCCACGAGCAGTACTTC. Translating gives CASSLNDRGHEQYF. The whole variable domain, filled in from reference TRBV7-8 and TRBJ2-7, reads GAGVSQSPRYKVAKRGQDVALRCDPISGHVSLFWYQQALGQGPEFLTYFQNEAQLDKSGLPSDRFFAERPEGSVSTLKIQRTQQEDSAVYLCASSLNDRGHEQYFGPGTRLTVT.

The chain combines TRBV6-5 with TRBJ1-2; D might be TRBD1 (5 bases). The CDR3 runs to 15 residues. V gave up 0 bases and J gave up 2 bases, with 10 bases separating them. Per the germline V gene, CDR1 is MNHEY and CDR2 is SVGAGI. The CDR3 sequence: CASSYSDAGNYGYTF. The CDR3 DNA sequence: TGTGCCAGCAGTTACTCCGATGCAGGGAACTATGGCTACACCTTC.

The chain links TRBV21-1 to TRBJ2-7; the D call TRBD2 from the table was never checked on the DNA. TRBV21-1 is a listed pseudogene. The CDR3 contains 20 residues. The CDR3 DNA sequence: TGTGCCAGCAGCAAAGCCCTAAGTAGCGGGAGGCCCACCGCTCTCTACGAGCAGTACTTC. Encoded protein: CASSKALSSGRPTALYEQYF.

The chain links TRBV27 to TRBJ2-3; 9 nucleotides align to TRBD1. This CDR3 is 15 amino acids long. Germline V gives CDR1 MNHEY, CDR2 SMNVEV (reference sequence). With 5 bases clipped from V and 5 bases from J, the junction kept 8 bases outside the gene matches. Here the CDR3 reads CASSLRDRAGDTQYF. The DNA for the CDR3 is TGTGCCAGCAGTCTCCGGGACAGGGCGGGAGATACGCAGTATTTT.

This clone is a singleton in its sample. The chain is built from TRBV28 and TRBJ2-7; perhaps TRBD1 as D (6 bases). Trimming cost V 8 bases and J 0 bases, with 11 bases left between them. The CDR3 loop spans 13 amino acids. The germline gives CDR1 MDHEN, CDR2 SYDVKM. The CDR3 DNA follows: TGTGCCAGCCGTAAAGGGGGCTCCTACGAGCAGTACTTC. Its protein is CASRKGGSYEQYF.

The chain carries TRBV11-3 and TRBJ2-5; D remains unclear. Germline lookup yields CDR1 SGHNT and CDR2 YENEEA. There are 10 residues in the CDR3. The V and J ends lost 7 bases and 6 bases respectively, with 6 bases between them. The CDR3 reads CASIIKTQYF. The CDR3 DNA reads as TGTGCCAGCATTATAAAGACCCAGTACTTC.

A single count supports this clone. This chain joins TRBV19 and TRBJ1-5; D unresolved. Germline CDR1 is LNHDA and CDR2 is SQIVND (reference sequence). This CDR3 contains 15 residues. Trimming cost V 7 bases and J 2 bases, with 15 bases left between them. CDR3 nucleotides: TGTGCCAGTATGGTAAGAGATACGCGCAATCAGCCCCAGCATTTT. Protein: CASMVRDTRNQPQHF.

The V gene is TRBV6-5, the J gene TRBJ2-5, with a weak D call TRBD2 (5 bases). Germline V gene lookup returns CDR1 MNHEY and CDR2 SVGAGI. The germline V and J ends were trimmed by 5 bases and 7 bases, with 17 bases remaining between them. CDR3 length: 14 residues. CDR3 sequence reads: CASSTDRGRGTQYF. The CDR3 nucleotides are TGTGCCAGCAGTACCGACCGGGGTCGTGGGACCCAGTACTTC.

This clone has just a few counts. This rearrangement joins TRBV28 to TRBJ1-2; D uncertain. V lost 1 base and J 14 bases, leaving 11 bases between the germline ends. This CDR3 spans 11 amino acids. Germline CDR1 reads MDHEN; CDR2 reads SYDVKM. For the CDR3, the DNA is TGTGCCAGCAGTTTATACCCCTCGCTAACCTTC. It translates to CASSLYPSLTF.

CDR3 nucleotide sequence: TGCGCCAGCAGCCAAGATCAAGGGGGCGGGAACACCATATATTTT. Translated, it gives CASSQDQGGGNTIYF. The chain joins TRBV4-3 to TRBJ1-3; 7 bases align to TRBD1. Trimming took 0 bases from V and 7 from J; bases not matched to a gene: 6. Germline CDR1 LGHNA, CDR2 YSLEER. This CDR3 is 15 amino acids long.